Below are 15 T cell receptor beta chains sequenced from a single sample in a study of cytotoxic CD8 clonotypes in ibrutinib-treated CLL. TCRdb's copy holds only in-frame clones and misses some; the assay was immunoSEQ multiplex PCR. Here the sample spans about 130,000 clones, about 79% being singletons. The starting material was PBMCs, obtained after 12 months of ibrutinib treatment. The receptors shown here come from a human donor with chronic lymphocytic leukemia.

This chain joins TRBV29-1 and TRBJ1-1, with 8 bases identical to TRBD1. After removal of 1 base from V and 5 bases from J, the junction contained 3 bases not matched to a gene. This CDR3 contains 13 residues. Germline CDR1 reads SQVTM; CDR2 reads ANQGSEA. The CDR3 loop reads CSVEAQGATEAFF. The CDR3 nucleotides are TGCAGCGTTGAAGCCCAGGGGGCTACTGAAGCTTTCTTT.

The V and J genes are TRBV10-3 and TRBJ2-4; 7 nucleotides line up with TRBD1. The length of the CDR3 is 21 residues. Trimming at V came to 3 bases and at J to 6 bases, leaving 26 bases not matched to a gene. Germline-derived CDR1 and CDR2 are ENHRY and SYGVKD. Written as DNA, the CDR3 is TGTGCCATCAGTGAACGGGACAGTAGATCCAGGGGTCTTAACGGTCCAAACATTCAGTACTTC. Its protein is CAISERDSRSRGLNGPNIQYF.

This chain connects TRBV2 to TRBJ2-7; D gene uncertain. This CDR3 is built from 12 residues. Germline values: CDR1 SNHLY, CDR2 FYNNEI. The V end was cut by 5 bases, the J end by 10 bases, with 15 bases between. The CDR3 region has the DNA TGTGCCAGCAGTCAAATATCCGACGTACAGTACTTC. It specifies CASSQISDVQYF.

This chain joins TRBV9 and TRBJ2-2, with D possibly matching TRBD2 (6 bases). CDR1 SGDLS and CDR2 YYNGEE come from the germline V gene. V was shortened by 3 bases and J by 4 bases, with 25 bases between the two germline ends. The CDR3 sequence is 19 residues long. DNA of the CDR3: TGTGCCAGCAGCGGACATAGAGAAACGGGAGTACTTGCCACCGGGGAGCTGTTTTTT. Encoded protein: CASSGHRETGVLATGELFF.

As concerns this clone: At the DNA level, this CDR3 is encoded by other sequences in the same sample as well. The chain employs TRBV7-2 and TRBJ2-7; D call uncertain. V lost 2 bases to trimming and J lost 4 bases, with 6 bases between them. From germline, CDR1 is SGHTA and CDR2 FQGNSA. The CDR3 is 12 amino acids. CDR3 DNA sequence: TGTGCCAGCAGCTTACCCCGTTACGAGCAGTACTTC. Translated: CASSLPRYEQYF. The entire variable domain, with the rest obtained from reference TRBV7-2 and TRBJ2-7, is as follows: GAGVSQSPSNKVTEKGKDVELRCDPISGHTALYWYRQSLGQGLEFLIYFQGNSAPDKSGLPSDRFSAERTGGSVSTLTIQRTQQEDSAVYLCASSLPRYEQYFGPGTRLTVT.

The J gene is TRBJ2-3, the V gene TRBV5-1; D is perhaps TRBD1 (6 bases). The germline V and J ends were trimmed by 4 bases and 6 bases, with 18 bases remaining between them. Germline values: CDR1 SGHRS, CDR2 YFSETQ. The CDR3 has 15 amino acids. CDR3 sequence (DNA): TGCGCCAGCAGCATGACAGGAGTGTTCTTCGATACGCAGTATTTT. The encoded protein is CASSMTGVFFDTQYF.

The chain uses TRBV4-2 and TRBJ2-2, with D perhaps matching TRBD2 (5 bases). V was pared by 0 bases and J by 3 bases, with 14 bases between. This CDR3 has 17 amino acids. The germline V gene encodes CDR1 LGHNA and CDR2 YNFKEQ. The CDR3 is CASSQDFLAADTGELFF. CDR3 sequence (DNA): TGTGCCAGCAGCCAAGATTTCCTAGCAGCAGACACCGGGGAGCTGTTTTTT.

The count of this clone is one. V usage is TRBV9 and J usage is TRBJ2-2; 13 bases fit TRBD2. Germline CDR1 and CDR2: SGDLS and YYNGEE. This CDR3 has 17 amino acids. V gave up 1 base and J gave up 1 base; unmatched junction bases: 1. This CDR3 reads CASSVTSGRVNTGELFF. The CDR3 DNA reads TGTGCCAGCAGCGTAACTAGCGGGAGGGTGAACACCGGGGAGCTGTTTTTT.

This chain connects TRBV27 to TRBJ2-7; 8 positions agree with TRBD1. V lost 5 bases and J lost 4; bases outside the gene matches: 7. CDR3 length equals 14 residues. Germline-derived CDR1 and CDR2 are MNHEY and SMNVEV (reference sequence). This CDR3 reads CASSRQGSPYEQYF. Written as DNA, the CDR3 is TGTGCCAGCAGTCGACAGGGGTCTCCATACGAGCAGTACTTC.

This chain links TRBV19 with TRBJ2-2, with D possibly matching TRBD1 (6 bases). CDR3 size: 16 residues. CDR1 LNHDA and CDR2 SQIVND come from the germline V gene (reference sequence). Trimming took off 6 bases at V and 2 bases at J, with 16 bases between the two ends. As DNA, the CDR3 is TGTGCCAGTAGCCACACAGGGAAAGGTAACACCGGGGAGCTGTTTTTT. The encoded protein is CASSHTGKGNTGELFF.

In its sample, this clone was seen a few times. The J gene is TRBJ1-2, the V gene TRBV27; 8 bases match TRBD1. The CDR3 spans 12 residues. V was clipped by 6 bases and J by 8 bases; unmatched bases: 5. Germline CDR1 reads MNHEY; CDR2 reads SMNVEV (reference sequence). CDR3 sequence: CASSRQGIGYTF. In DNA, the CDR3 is TGTGCCAGCAGCAGACAGGGGATCGGCTACACCTTC.

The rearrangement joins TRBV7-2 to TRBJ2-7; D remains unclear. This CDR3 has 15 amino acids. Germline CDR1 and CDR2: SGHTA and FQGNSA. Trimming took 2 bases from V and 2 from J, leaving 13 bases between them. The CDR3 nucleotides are TGTGCCAGCAGCTTAAGGGTGCTGGGCGCCTACGAGCAGTACTTC. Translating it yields CASSLRVLGAYEQYF.

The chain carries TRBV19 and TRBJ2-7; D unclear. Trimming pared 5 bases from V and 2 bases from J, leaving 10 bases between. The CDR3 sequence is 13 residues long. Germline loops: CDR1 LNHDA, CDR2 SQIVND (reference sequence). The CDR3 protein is CASSYGEAYEQYF. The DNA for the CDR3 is TGTGCCAGTAGTTATGGGGAAGCCTACGAGCAGTACTTC.

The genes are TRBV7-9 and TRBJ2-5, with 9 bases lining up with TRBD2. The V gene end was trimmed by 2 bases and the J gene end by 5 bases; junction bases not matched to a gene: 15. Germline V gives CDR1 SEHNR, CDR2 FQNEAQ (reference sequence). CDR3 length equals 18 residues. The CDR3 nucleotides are TGTGCCAGCAGCTTATTCCTAGCGGGACCCAAGGTGAGGGAGACCCAGTACTTC. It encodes CASSLFLAGPKVRETQYF.

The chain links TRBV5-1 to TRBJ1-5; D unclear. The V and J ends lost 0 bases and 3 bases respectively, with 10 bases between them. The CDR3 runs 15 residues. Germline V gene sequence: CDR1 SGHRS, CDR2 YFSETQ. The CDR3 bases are TGCGCCAGCAGCTTGGGCCCGGGTGTCAATCAGCCCCAGCATTTT. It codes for CASSLGPGVNQPQHF.